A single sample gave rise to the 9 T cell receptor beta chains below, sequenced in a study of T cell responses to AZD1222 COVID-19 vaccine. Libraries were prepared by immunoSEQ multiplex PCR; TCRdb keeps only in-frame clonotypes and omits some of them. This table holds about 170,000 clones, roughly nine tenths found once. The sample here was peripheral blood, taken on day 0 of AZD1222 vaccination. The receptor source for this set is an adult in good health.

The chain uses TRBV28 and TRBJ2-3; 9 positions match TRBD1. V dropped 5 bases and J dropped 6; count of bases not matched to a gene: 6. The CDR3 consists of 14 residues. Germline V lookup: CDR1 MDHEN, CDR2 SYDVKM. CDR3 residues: CASSTGGASDTQYF. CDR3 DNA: TGTGCCAGCAGTACAGGGGGCGCGAGTGATACGCAGTATTTT.

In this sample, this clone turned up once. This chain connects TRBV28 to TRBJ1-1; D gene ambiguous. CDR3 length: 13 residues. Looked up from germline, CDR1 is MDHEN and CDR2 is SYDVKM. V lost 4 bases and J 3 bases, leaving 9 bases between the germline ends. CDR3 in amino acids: CASSSAGHTEAFF. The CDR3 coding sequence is TGTGCCAGCAGTTCCGCGGGTCACACTGAAGCTTTCTTT.

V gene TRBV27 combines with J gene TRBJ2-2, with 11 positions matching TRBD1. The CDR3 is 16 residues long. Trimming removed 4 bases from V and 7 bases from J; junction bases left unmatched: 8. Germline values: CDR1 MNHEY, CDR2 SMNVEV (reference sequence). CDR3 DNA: TGTGCCAGCAGTTCTCTGGGACAGGGGGGGGTCGGGGAGCTGTTTTTT. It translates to CASSSLGQGGVGELFF.

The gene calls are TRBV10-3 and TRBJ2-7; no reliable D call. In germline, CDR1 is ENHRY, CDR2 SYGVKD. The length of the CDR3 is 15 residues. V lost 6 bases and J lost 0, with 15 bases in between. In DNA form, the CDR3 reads TGTGCCATCAGGCTTGGCAGCAAAAACTCCTACGAGCAGTACGTC. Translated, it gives CAIRLGSKNSYEQYV.

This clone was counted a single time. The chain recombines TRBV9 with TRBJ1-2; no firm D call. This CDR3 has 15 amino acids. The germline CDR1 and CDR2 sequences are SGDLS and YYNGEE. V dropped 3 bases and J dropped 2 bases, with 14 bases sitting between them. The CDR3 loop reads CASSAPPDGNYGYTF. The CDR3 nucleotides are TGTGCCAGCAGCGCACCCCCGGACGGCAACTATGGCTACACCTTC.

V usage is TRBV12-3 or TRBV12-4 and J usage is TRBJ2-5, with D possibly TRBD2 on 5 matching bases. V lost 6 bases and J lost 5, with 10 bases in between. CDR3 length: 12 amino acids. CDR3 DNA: TGTGCCAGCAGGCGGGCCTGGGAGACCCAGTACTTC. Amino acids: CASRRAWETQYF.

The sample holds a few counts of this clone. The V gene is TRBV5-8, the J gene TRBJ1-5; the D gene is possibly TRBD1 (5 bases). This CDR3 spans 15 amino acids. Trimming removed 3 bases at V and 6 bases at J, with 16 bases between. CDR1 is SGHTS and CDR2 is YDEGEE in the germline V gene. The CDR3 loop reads CASSSGRTGGQPQHF. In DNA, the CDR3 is TGTGCCAGCAGCTCGGGACGGACTGGCGGTCAGCCCCAGCATTTT.

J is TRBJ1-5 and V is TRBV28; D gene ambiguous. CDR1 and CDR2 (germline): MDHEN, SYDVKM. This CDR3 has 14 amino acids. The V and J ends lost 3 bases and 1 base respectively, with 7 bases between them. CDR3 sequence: CASSFDRSNQPQHF. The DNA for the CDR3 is TGTGCCAGCAGTTTCGATAGAAGCAATCAGCCCCAGCATTTT.

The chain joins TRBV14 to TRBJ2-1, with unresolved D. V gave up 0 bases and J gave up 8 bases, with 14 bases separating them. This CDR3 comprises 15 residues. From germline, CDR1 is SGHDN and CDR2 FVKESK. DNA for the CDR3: TGTGCCAGCAGCCAAGAATTGGACGGGTACTATGAGCAGTTCTTC. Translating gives CASSQELDGYYEQFF.